The rows below give T cell receptor beta chains drawn from one sample of a study of blood T cell repertoires in COVID-19. Assay used: immunoSEQ multiplex PCR; TCRdb lists only in-frame clones, some missing. The data hold roughly 260,000 clones, with roughly 84% observed a single time. Sequenced: peripheral blood. The receptors derive from a woman under 30 with acute or convalescent COVID-19. Each CDR3 is given with its conserved first and last residue. The D gene is left open where the match is weak. Where a row states a size, it is once, few, many or the class of an expanded clone; other rows omit it.

clone_size,d_call,j_call,v_call,cdr3_aa,cdr3_nt
once,TRBD2,TRBJ2-1,TRBV9,CASSPTLRTSRNNEQFF,TGTGCCAGCAGCCCAACCCTTCGGACTAGCCGCAACAATGAGCAGTTCTTC
NA,TRBD2,TRBJ2-7,TRBV4-1,CASSQTAGGREQYF,TGCGCCAGCAGCCAAACAGCGGGAGGTAGGGAGCAGTACTTC
NA,NA,TRBJ1-4,TRBV5-1,CASSFTGWNEKLFF,TGCGCCAGCAGCTTCACAGGGTGGAATGAAAAACTGTTTTTT
once,NA,TRBJ1-2,TRBV27,CASSLPTGLGYTF,TGTGCCAGCAGTTTACCCACAGGGCTCGGCTACACCTTC
few,TRBD1,TRBJ2-2,TRBV24-1,CATGQENTGELFF,TGTGCCACCGGACAGGAGAACACCGGGGAGCTGTTTTTT
NA,TRBD2,TRBJ2-2,TRBV5-6,CASSLGWTSGTGGELFF,TGTGCCAGCAGCTTGGGTTGGACTAGCGGGACCGGCGGGGAGCTGTTTTTT
NA,TRBD1,TRBJ1-3,TRBV6-6,CASSLDPDRVSGNTIYF,TGTGCCAGCAGTCTCGATCCGGACAGGGTCTCTGGAAACACCATATATTTT
NA,NA,TRBJ1-5,TRBV6-2/TRBV6-3,CASSYPTWGGDNQPQHF,TGTGCCAGCAGTTACCCGACATGGGGAGGGGATAATCAGCCCCAGCATTTT
once,TRBD2,TRBJ2-7,TRBV27,CASSFSAGTSGYEQYF,TGTGCCAGCAGTTTCTCGGCGGGGACTAGCGGTTACGAGCAGTACTTC
NA,NA,TRBJ1-5,TRBV5-5,CASSFGPGISNQPQHF,NA
NA,TRBD1,TRBJ1-1,TRBV13,CASSLEAGGFHTEAFF,TGTGCCAGCAGCTTAGAGGCAGGGGGCTTTCACACTGAAGCTTTCTTT
NA,TRBD2,TRBJ2-1,TRBV6-5,CASSYVRGGSHNEQFF,TGTGCCAGCAGTTACGTCCGAGGCGGGAGCCACAATGAGCAGTTCTTC
NA,NA,TRBJ2-1,TRBV19,CASSIGGGRATEQFF,TGTGCCAGTAGTATAGGAGGGGGGAGGGCCACTGAGCAGTTCTTC
NA,NA,TRBJ1-4,TRBV21-1,CASSKGGDGGEKLFF,TGTGCCAGCAGCAAAGGGGGGGACGGAGGTGAAAAACTGTTTTTT
NA,TRBD1,TRBJ2-3,TRBV6-6,CASSHGRDRRTDTQYF,TGTGCCAGCAGCCATGGAAGGGACAGGCGTACAGATACGCAGTATTTT
NA,TRBD1,TRBJ2-7,TRBV19,CASSVGQGPAGYEQYF,TGTGCCAGTAGTGTCGGACAGGGGCCCGCAGGCTACGAGCAGTACTTC
few,TRBD1,TRBJ2-2,TRBV5-1,CASSPEWTGVTGELFF,TGCGCCAGCAGCCCAGAGTGGACAGGGGTCACCGGGGAGCTGTTTTTT
NA,TRBD2,TRBJ2-1,TRBV5-1,CASSLAAGGHNEQFF,TGCGCCAGCAGCTTGGCCGCGGGAGGGCACAATGAGCAGTTCTTC
few,TRBD1,TRBJ1-5,TRBV7-2,CASSSDRGHNQPQHF,TGTGCCAGCAGCTCCGACAGGGGACATAATCAGCCCCAGCATTTT
NA,NA,TRBJ1-4,TRBV4-2,CASSQNLATNEKLFF,TGTGCCAGCAGCCAGAACCTAGCAACTAATGAAAAACTGTTTTTT
NA,TRBD1,TRBJ1-1,TRBV4-2,CASSQAGQVPGVNTEAFF,TGTGCCAGCAGCCAAGCGGGACAGGTCCCGGGGGTGAACACTGAAGCTTTCTTT